These T cell receptor beta chains were read from a single sample in a study of regulatory T cells in long-lasting Graves disease. TCRdb analysed the multiplex PCR reads with MiXCR anew, one entry per CDR3 protein. The sample has about 420,000 distinct CDR3 sequences, roughly a quarter seen once. This material consisted of peripheral blood mononuclear cells (PBMCs), taken when the disease was refractory, from a patient treated with antithyroid drugs. These receptors came from a female donor with Graves disease. Each CDR3 is given with its conserved first and last residue.

TRBJ1-4	TRBV28	14	CASSSGASNEKLFF
TRBJ2-7	TRBV6-1	15	CASTELAGESYEQYF
TRBJ2-6	TRBV24-1	15	CATSDDRYGANVLTF
TRBJ1-1	TRBV29-1	12	CSVEGSRLGAFF
TRBJ2-3	TRBV12-3/TRBV12-4	12	CASSARTDTQYF
TRBJ1-4	TRBV29-1	15	CSVYRGTETNEKLFF
TRBJ2-2	TRBV19	17	CASSQGLAGGLSGELFF
TRBJ2-2	TRBV28	17	CASSLWDRGTDTGKLFF
TRBJ1-3	TRBV12-3/TRBV12-4	16	CASSPRGGVSGNTIYF
TRBJ2-1	TRBV14	15	CASSHLWEGNNEQFF
TRBJ2-2	TRBV12-3/TRBV12-4	13	CALRAGLAGELFF
TRBJ1-1	TRBV6-2/TRBV6-3	14	CASSSGQMNTEAFF
TRBJ2-5	TRBV28	16	CASSFLKTGSAKTQYF
TRBJ2-5	TRBV3-1	14	CASSQGKVGETQYF
TRBJ1-2	TRBV2	14	CASSELTDVYGYTF
TRBJ1-6	TRBV5-1	14	CASSSGGFDSPLHF